The source of this T cell receptor (beta chain) is a study of T cells in localized non-small cell lung cancer (dated by TCRdb to the early 2020s). With regard to the full study: The study analyzed T cell repertoires of roughly 220 early-stage NSCLC patients, comparing tumors and uninvolved tumor-adjacent lungs. A mean age of roughly 66 years was recorded for the NSCLC patients, of whom 129 were male and some 100 were female. The cohort comprised 236 treatment-naïve NSCLC patients with resected, localized lung tumors. Results and caveats for the whole study, not just this receptor: Because the study design was exploratory, TCR variables were selected using unadjusted p-values without false-discovery rate correction. Higher blood T cell density associated with longer overall survival, while higher adjacent-lung clonality associated with shorter survival. A median of around 50 of the top 100 tumor clones turned up in the paired uninvolved adjacent lung, and under 30 of those clones also ranked among the top 100 of that same adjacent lung. The highest T cell clonality was observed in uninvolved tumor-adjacent lung, where clonality exceeded that of tumor, suggesting that antigenic responses were more focused in uninvolved tumor-adjacent lung. Multi-region tumor sequencing was not performed, so intratumor heterogeneity could not be excluded.

At diagnosis, peripheral blood, uninvolved tumor-adjacent lung and tumor were collected and stored as a combination of fresh-frozen and FFPE material. For TCR repertoire profiling, blood samples were analyzed as peripheral blood mononuclear cells. The immunoSEQ Assay was used to sequence TCR beta CDR3 regions from DNA. Processing in the source paper ran as follows. To compute T cell density, TCR beta template counts were normalized to usable DNA, which was estimated by amplifying housekeeping genes. Using the preseqR package, richness was estimated by extrapolating to 120,000 templates for tissue samples and 400,000 templates for PBMC samples. Clonality was defined by subtracting Pielou's evenness from one. To identify tissue-enriched TCRs, differential abundance testing was run on productive amino-acid clonotypes with a minimum total count of 5 and an alpha of 0.1. The Jaccard Index and the Morisita Overlap Index were used to quantify repertoire overlap between compartments. GLIPH grouped TCR beta CDR3s together with public tetramer-defined viral CDR3s, and a viral motif had to include at least three viral sequences and show V-gene enrichment. Imported from immuneACCESS, the table was reduced by TCRdb to in-frame sequences with V and J called. These copies leave out some clones; in studies compared against another copy, an unresolved V gene accounts for under half, and the cause of the remainder is not known. V and J calls and clone size follow that table, whereas D and trimming were derived from the DNA. The sample data list 25,000 to 35,000 clones, and about 82% of these were observed just once. 15% to 20% of the sample belongs to the ten largest clones.

With respect to this clone: No antigen is known for it. No much larger clone is present one base from it, and per-base qualities are unavailable.

Including the terminal cysteine and phenylalanine, the CDR3 comprises 12 residues. Only the CDR3 portion is preserved as DNA: 36 bases, with reading frame beginning at the first base. V is cut by 8 bases and J by 5 bases, and the space between the germline ends is 12 bases. The germline V gene (reference sequence) sets CDR1 to MNHNY and CDR2 to SVGAGI. Specimen: peripheral blood, collected before any cancer treatment. This TCR came from an older male donor with stage III squamous cell lung carcinoma. Recombination joined TRBV6-6 with TRBJ1-2; the D gene is not confidently resolved. The CDR3 region has the sequence CASGPQPYGYTF. The DNA sequence is given as TGTGCCAGCGGACCGCAGCCTTATGGCTACACCTTC.